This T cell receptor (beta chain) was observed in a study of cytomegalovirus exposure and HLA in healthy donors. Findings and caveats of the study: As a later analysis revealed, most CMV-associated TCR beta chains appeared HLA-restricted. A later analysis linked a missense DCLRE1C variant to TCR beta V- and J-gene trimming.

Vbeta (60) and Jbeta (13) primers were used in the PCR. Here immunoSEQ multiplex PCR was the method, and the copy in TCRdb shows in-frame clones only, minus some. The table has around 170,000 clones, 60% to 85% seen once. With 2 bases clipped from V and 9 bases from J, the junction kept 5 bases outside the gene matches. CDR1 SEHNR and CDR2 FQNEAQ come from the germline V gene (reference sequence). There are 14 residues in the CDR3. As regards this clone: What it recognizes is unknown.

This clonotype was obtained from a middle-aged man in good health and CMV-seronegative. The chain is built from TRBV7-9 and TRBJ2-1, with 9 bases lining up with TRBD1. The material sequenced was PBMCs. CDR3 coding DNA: TGTGCCAGCAGCTTACTACAGGGGGCGGGTGAGCAGTTCTTC. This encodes CASSLLQGAGEQFF.